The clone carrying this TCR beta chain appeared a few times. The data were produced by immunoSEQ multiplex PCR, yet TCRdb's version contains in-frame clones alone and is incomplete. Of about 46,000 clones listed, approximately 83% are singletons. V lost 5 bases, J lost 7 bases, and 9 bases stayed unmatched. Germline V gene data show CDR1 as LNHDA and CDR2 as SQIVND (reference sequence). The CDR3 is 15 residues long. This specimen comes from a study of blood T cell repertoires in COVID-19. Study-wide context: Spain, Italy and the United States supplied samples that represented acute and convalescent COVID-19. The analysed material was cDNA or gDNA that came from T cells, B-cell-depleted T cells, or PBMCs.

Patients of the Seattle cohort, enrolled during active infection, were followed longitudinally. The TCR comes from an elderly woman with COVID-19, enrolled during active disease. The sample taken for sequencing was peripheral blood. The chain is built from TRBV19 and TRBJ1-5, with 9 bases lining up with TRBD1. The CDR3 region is CASSVTGGGRQPQHF. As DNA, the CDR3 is TGTGCCAGTAGTGTTACAGGGGGCGGCAGGCAGCCCCAGCATTTT.